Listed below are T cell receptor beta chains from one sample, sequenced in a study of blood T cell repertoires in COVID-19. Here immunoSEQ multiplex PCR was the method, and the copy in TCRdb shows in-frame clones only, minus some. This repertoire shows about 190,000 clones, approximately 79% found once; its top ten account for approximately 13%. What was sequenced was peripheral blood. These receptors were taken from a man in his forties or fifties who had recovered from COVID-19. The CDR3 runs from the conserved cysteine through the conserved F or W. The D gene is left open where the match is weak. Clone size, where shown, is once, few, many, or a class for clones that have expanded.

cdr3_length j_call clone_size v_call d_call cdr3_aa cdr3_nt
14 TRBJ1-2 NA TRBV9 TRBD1 CASSPGQGNYGYTF TGTGCCAGCAGCCCCGGACAGGGAAACTATGGCTACACCTTC
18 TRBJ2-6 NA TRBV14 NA CASSPLGADISGANVLTF TGTGCCAGCAGCCCCCTGGGGGCGGATATCTCTGGGGCCAACGTCCTGACTTTC
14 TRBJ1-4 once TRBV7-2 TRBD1 CASSSRGLGEKLFF TGTGCCAGCAGCTCAAGGGGGCTTGGTGAAAAACTGTTTTTT
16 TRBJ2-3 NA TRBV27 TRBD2 CASSLLAGGPSDTQYF TGTGCCAGCAGTTTATTAGCGGGAGGGCCATCAGATACGCAGTATTTT
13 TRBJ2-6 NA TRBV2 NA CASSELGANVLTF TGTGCCAGCAGTGAACTGGGGGCCAACGTCCTGACTTTC
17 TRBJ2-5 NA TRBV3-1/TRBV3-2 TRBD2 CASRPRGLAGWQETQYF TGTGCCAGCAGACCAAGGGGGTTAGCGGGATGGCAAGAGACCCAGTACTTC
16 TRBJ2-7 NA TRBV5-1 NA CASSLGRGDSSYEQYF TGCGCCAGCAGCTTGGGGCGCGGGGACAGCTCCTACGAGCAGTACTTC
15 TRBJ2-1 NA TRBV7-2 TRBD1 CASRTAGTAYNEQFF TGTGCCAGCAGGACAGCCGGGACAGCATACAATGAGCAGTTCTTC
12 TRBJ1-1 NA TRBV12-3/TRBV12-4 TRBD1 CASTEGTVQAFF TGTGCCAGCACCGAAGGGACAGTACAGGCTTTCTTT
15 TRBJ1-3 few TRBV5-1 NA CASSLDSRSGNTIYF TGCGCCAGCAGCTTGGACAGCCGCTCTGGAAACACCATATATTTT
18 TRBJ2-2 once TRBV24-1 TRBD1 CATSDSRDRGRRTGELFF TGTGCCACCAGTGATTCCCGGGACAGGGGCCGGCGCACCGGGGAGCTGTTTTTT
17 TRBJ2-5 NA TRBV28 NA CASSLILRGRGRETQYF TGTGCCAGCAGTTTAATTTTAAGAGGCAGGGGCAGGGAGACCCAGTACTTC
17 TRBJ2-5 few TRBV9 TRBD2 CASSVGAIAGGGETQYF TGTGCCAGCAGCGTAGGGGCCATAGCGGGAGGGGGAGAGACCCAGTACTTC